This T cell receptor beta chain originates from a study of shared clonotypes between healthy human individuals. About this clone: The target antigen is unknown.

Between the trimmed V and J ends, which lost 0 bases and 5 bases, there was a span of 13 bases. Germline lookup yields CDR1 SQVTM and CDR2 ANQGSEA. CDR3 length: 14 amino acids. The table came from immunoSEQ multiplex PCR; TCRdb's copy has only in-frame clones and leaves some out. Here the sample spans roughly 450,000 clones, 79% being singletons. Overall study findings and caveats: The study drew on few donors, limiting represented genetic and exposure-history diversity.

The sequencing input was PBMCs. This receptor was obtained from a woman aged 40-49 years in good health. Some clones in this sample may be carry-over from other donors' samples. The V and J genes are TRBV29-1 and TRBJ2-5, with a weak D call TRBD2 (5 bases). The CDR3 here is CSVEDARRRETQYF. The CDR3, as DNA: TGCAGCGTTGAAGATGCCCGGAGGCGGGAGACCCAGTACTTC.